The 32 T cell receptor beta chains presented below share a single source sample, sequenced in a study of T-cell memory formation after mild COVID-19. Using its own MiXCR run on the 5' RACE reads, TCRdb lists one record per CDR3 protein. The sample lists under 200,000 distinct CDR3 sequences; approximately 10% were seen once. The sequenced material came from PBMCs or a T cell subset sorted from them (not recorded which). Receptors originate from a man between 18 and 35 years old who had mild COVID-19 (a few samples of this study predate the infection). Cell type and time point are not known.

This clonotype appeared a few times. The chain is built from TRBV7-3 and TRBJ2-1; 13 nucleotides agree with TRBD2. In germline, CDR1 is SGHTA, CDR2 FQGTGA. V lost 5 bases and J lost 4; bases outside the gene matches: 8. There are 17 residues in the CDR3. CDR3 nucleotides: TGTGCCAGCAGCCCCCCGGGACTAGCGGGGATGTACAATGAGCAGTTCTTC. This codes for CASSPPGLAGMYNEQFF.

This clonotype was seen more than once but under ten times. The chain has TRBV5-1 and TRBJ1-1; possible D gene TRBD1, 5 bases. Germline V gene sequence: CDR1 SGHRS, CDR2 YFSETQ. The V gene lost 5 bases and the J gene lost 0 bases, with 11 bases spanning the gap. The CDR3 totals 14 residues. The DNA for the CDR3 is TGCGCCAGCAGTGACAGTTACATGAACACTGAAGCTTTCTTT. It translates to CASSDSYMNTEAFF. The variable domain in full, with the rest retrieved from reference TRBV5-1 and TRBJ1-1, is KAGVTQTPRYLIKTRGQQVTLSCSPISGHRSVSWYQQTPGQGLQFLFEYFSETQRNKGNFPGRFSGRQFSNSRSEMNVSTLELGDSALYLCASSDSYMNTEAFFGQGTRLTVV.

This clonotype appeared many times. For the CDR3, the DNA is TGTGCCAGCAGCTTATTCGCAGTACCTAATCAGCCCCAGCATTTT. Encoded protein: CASSLFAVPNQPQHF. This chain links TRBV7-2 with TRBJ1-5; D gene ambiguous. Trimming left V 2 bases short and J 4 bases short, with 12 bases between. There are 15 residues in the CDR3. Germline-derived CDR1 and CDR2 are SGHTA and FQGNSA.

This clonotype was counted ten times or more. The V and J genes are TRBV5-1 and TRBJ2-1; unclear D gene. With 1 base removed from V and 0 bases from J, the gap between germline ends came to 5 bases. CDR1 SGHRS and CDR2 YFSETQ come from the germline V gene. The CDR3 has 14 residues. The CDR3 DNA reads TGCGCCAGCAGCTTGCAGAGCTCCTACAATGAGCAGTTCTTC. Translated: CASSLQSSYNEQFF. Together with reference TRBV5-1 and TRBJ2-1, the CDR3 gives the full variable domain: KAGVTQTPRYLIKTRGQQVTLSCSPISGHRSVSWYQQTPGQGLQFLFEYFSETQRNKGNFPGRFSGRQFSNSRSEMNVSTLELGDSALYLCASSLQSSYNEQFFGPGTRLTVL.

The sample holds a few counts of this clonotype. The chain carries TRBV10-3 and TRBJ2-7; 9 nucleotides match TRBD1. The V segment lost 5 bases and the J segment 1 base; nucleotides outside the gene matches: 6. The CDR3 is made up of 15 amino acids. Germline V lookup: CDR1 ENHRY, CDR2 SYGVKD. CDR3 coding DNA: TGTGCCATCAGTCAAAGGGGACAGGGATCCTACGAGCAGTACTTC. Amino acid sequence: CAISQRGQGSYEQYF.

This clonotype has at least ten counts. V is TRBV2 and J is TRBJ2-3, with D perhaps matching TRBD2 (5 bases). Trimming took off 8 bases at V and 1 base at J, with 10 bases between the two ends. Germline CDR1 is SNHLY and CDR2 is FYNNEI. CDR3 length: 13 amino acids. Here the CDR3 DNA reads TGTGCCAGCTCATATAGCGGCACAGATACGCAGTATTTT. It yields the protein CASSYSGTDTQYF.

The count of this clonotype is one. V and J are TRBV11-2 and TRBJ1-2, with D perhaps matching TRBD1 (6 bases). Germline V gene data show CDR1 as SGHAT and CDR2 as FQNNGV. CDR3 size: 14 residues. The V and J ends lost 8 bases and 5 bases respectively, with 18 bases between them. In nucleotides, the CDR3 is TGTGCCAGCCGAAGGGGGGCGAGGGAATATGGCTACACCTTC. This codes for CASRRGAREYGYTF.

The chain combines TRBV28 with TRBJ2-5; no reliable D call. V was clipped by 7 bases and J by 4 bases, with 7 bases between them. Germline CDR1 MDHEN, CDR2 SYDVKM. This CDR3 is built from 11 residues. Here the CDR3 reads CASTLRETQYF. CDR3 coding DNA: TGTGCCAGCACCTTGCGAGAGACCCAGTACTTC.

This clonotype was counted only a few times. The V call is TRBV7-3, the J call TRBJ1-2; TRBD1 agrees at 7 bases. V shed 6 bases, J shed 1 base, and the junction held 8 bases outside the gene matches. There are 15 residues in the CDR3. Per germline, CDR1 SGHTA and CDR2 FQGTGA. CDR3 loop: CASRPTGTDNYGYTF. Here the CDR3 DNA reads TGTGCCAGCAGGCCCACCGGGACAGATAACTATGGCTACACCTTC.

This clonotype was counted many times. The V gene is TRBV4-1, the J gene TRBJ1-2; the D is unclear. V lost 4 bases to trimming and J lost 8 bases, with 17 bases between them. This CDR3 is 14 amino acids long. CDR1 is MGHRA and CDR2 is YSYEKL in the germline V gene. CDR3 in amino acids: CASSPDPYLGGYTF. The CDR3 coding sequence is TGCGCCAGCAGCCCCGACCCCTACCTGGGGGGCTACACCTTC.

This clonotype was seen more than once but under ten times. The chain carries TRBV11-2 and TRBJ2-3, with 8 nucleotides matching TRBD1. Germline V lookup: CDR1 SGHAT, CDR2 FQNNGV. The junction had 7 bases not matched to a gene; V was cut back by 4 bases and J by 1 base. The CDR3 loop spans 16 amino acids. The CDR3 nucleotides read TGTGCCAGCAGCTCCCCGACAGGGGACGGCACAGATACGCAGTATTTT. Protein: CASSSPTGDGTDTQYF. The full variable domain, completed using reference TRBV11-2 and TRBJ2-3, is EAGVAQSPRYKIIEKRQSVAFWCNPISGHATLYWYQQILGQGPKLLIQFQNNGVVDDSQLPKDRFSAERLKGVDSTLKIQPAKLEDSAVYLCASSSPTGDGTDTQYFGPGTRLTVL.

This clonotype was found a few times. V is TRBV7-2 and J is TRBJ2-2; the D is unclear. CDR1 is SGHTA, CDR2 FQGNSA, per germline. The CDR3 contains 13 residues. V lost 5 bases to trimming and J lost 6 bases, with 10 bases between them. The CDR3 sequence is CASSLFTAGELFF. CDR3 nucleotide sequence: TGTGCCAGCAGCCTATTTACCGCCGGGGAGCTGTTTTTT.

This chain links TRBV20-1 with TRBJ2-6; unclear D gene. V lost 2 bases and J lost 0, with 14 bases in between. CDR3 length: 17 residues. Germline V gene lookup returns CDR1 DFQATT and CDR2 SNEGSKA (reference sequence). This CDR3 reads CSARFLGSNSGANVLTF. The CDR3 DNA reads TGCAGTGCTAGATTCCTCGGCAGTAACTCTGGGGCCAACGTCCTGACTTTC.

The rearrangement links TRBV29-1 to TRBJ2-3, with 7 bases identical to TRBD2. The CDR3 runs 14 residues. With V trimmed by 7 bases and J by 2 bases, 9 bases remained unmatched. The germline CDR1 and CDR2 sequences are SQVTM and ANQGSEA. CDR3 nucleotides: TGCAGCGGAGCCATGGGGGGGACCACAGATACGCAGTATTTT. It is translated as CSGAMGGTTDTQYF.

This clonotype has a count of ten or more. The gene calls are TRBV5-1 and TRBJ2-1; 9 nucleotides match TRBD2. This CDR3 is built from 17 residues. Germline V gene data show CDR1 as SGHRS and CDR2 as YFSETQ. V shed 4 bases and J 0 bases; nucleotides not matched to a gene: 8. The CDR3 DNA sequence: TGCGCCAGCAGCGTGCTTAGCGGGGGTTACTCCTACAATGAGCAGTTCTTC. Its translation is CASSVLSGGYSYNEQFF. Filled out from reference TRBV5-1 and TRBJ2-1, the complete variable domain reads KAGVTQTPRYLIKTRGQQVTLSCSPISGHRSVSWYQQTPGQGLQFLFEYFSETQRNKGNFPGRFSGRQFSNSRSEMNVSTLELGDSALYLCASSVLSGGYSYNEQFFGPGTRLTVL.

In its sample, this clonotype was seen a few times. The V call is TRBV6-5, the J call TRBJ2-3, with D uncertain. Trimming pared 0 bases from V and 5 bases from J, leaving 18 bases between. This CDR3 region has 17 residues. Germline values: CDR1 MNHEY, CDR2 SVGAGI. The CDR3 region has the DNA TGTGCCAGCAGTTACTCGGGCGGTGACATCTTCGAAGATACGCAGTATTTT. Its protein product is CASSYSGGDIFEDTQYF.

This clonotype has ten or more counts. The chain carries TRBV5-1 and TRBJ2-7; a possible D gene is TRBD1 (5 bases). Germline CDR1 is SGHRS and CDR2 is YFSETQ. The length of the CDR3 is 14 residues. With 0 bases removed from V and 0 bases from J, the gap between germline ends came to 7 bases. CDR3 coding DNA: TGCGCCAGCAGCTTGGACAGGAACTCCTACGAGCAGTACTTC. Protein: CASSLDRNSYEQYF.

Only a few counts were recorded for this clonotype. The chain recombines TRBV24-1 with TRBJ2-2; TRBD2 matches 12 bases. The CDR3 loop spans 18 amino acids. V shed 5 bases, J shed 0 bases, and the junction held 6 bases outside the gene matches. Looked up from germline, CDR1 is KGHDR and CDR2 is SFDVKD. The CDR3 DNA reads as TGTGCCACCAGTGGACTAGCGGGGGCCAACACGAACACCGGGGAGCTGTTTTTT. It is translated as CATSGLAGANTNTGELFF.

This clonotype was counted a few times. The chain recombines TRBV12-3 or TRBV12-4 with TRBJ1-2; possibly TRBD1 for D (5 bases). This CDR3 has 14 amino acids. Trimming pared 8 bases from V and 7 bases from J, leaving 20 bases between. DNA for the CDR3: TGTGCCAGCCTTAGTGTCAGGGCATTCTCTGGCTACACCTTC. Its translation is CASLSVRAFSGYTF.

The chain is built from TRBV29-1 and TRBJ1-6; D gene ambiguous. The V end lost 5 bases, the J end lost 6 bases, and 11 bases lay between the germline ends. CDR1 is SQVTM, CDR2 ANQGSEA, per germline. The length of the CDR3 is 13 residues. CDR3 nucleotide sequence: TGCAGCGTTTCAGAAATGGGTAATTCACCCCTCCACTTT. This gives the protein CSVSEMGNSPLHF.

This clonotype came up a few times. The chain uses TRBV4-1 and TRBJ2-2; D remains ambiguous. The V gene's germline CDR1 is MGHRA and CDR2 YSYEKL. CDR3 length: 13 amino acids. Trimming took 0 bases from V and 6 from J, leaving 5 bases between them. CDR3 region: CASSQETPGELFF. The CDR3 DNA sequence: TGCGCCAGCAGCCAAGAGACCCCCGGGGAGCTGTTTTTT.

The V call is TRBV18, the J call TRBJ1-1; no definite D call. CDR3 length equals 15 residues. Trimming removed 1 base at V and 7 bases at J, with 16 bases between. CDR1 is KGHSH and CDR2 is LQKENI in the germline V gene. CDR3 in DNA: TGTGCCAGCTCACCACGAGAAGGATTCGATAGTGAAGCTTTCTTT. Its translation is CASSPREGFDSEAFF.

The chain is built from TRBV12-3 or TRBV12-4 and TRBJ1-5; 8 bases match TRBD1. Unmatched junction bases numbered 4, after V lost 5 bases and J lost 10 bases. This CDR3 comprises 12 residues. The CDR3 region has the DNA TGTGCCAGCAGTCAGGGGGCCCCACCCCAGCATTTT. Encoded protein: CASSQGAPPQHF.

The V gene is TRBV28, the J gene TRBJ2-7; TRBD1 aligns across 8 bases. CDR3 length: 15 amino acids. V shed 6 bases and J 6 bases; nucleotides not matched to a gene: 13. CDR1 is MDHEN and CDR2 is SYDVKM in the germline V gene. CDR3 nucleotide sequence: TGTGCCAGCAGCGTCAGGGGGCGCAAGTCGGGCGAGCAGTACGTC. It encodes CASSVRGRKSGEQYV.

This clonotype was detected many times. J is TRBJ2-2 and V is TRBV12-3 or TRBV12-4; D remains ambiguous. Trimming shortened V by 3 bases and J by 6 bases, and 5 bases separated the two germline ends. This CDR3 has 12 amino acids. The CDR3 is CASSFTSGELFF. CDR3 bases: TGTGCCAGCAGTTTTACCTCCGGGGAGCTGTTTTTT.

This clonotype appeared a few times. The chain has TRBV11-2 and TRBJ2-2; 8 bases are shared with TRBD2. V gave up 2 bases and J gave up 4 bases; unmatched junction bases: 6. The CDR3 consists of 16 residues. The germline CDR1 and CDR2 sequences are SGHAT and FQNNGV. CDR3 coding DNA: TGTGCCAGCAGCTTACTACGGGGGGGAATCACCGGGGAGCTGTTTTTT. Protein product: CASSLLRGGITGELFF.

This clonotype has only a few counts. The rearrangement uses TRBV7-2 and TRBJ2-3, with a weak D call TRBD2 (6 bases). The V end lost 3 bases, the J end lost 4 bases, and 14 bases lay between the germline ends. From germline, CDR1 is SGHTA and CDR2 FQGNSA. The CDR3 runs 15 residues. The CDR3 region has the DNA TGTGCCAGCAGCTTTTTACTAGCTGGGGCAGATACGCAGTATTTT. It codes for CASSFLLAGADTQYF.

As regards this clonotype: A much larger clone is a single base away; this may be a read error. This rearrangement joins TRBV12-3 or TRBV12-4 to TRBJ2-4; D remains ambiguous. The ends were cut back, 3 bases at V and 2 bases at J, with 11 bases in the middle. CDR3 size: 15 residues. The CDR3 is CASSFVGVSKNIQYF. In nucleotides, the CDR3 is TGTGCCAGCAGTTTCGTCGGAGTATCCAAAAACATTCAGTACTTC.

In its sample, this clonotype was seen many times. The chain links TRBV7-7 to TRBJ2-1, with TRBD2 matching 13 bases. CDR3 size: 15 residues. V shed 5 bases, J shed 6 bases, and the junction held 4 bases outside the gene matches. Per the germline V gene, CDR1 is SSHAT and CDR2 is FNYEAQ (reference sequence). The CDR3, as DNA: TGTGCCAGCAGCCCCCGGACTAGCGGGGGCAATGAGCAGTTCTTC. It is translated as CASSPRTSGGNEQFF.

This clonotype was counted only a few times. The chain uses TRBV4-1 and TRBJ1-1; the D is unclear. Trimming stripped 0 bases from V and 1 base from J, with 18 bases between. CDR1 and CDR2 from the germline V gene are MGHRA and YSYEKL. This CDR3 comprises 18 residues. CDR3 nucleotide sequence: TGCGCCAGCAGCCAAGATCGTATACGGGGAACCCGGAACACTGAAGCTTTCTTT. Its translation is CASSQDRIRGTRNTEAFF.

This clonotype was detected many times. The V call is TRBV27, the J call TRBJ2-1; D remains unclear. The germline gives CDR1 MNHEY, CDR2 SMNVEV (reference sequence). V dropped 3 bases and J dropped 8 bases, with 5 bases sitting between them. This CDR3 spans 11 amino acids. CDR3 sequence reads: CASSFRYEQFF. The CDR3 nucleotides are TGTGCCAGCAGTTTTAGATATGAGCAGTTCTTC.

The CDR3, as DNA: TGCAGTGCTAGTTCCTCCCTAGCCGTAGATACGCAGTATTTT. Protein: CSASSSLAVDTQYF. The genes are TRBV20-1 and TRBJ2-3; maybe TRBD2 (5 bases). This CDR3 comprises 14 residues. CDR1 is DFQATT, CDR2 SNEGSKA, per germline (reference sequence). V was pared by 3 bases and J by 5 bases, with 15 bases between.